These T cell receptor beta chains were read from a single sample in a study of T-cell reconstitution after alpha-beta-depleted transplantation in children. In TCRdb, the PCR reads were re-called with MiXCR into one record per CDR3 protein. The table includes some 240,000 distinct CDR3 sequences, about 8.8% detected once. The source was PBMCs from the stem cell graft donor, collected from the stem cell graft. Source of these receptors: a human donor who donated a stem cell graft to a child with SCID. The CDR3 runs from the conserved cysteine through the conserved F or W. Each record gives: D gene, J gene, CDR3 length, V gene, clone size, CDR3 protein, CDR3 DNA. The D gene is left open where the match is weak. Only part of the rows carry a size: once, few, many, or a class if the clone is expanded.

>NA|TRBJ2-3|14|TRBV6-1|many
CASSGQSGADTQYF
TGTGCCAGCAGTGGGCAGTCGGGAGCAGATACGCAGTATTTT
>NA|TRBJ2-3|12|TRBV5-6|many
CASSLVDDTQYF
TGTGCCAGCAGCTTGGTTGACGATACGCAGTATTTT
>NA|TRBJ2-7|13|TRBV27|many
CASSRERHYEQYF
TGTGCCAGCAGCCGCGAAAGGCACTACGAGCAGTACTTC
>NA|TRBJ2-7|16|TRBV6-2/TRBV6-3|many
CASSYHKGATFYEQYF
TGTGCCAGCAGTTACCATAAGGGCGCAACATTCTACGAGCAGTACTTC
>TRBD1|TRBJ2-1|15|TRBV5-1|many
CASSLPGQGYNEQFF
TGCGCCAGCAGCTTGCCGGGACAGGGCTACAATGAGCAGTTCTTC
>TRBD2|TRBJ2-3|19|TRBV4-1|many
CASSLIAPLSGASTDTQYF
TGCGCCAGCAGCCTCATCGCCCCTCTTAGCGGGGCTAGCACAGATACGCAGTATTTT
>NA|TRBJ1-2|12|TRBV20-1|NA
CSAPTVTYGYTF
TGCAGTGCTCCAACAGTAACCTATGGCTACACCTTC
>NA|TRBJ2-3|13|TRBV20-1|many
CSARVTSTDTQYF
TGCAGTGCTAGAGTTACTAGCACAGATACGCAGTATTTT
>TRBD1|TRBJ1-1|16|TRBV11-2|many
CASSLNRGLINTEAFF
TGTGCCAGCAGCTTAAACAGGGGGCTTATTAACACTGAAGCTTTCTTT
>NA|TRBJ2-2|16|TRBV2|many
CASSPDGTFRGGELFF
TGTGCCAGCAGTCCGGACGGGACCTTCCGGGGCGGGGAGCTGTTTTTT
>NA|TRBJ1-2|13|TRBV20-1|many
CSARDGGGPGYTF
TGCAGTGCTAGAGATGGTGGGGGCCCCGGCTACACCTTC